Below, one TCR beta chain is given with its context. The specificity of this receptor is unknown. No much larger clonotype is one base removed from it; base qualities were not supplied. The data are from a study of T cell responses to AZD1222 COVID-19 vaccine (dated by TCRdb to 2020 to 2022). Regarding the complete study: AZD1222 recipients with second doses at about 4 weeks or about 12 weeks were pooled, because spike-specific TCR depth and breadth did not differ between schedules. TCR sequencing was performed for some 250 trial participants, of whom 200 to 210 were given two doses of AZD1222 and some 26 were given two doses of MenACWY control vaccine. Trial participants were enrolled by age into subgroups of 18-55, 56-69 and 70-plus years, and around 150, 28 and 57 TCR-sequenced participants, respectively, were included in these subgroups. Paper-wide results and their limitations: No day 14 peak-response samples were available, so repertoires were characterized only after the peak T cell response. Conclusions about previously exposed vaccinees were limited because only six AZD1222 recipients were SARS-CoV-2 seropositive at baseline. Reportedly, almost half of the unique spike-specific TCRs recognized epitopes lying outside the regions that are mutated in the B.1.351 and B.1.1.7 variants. After two AZD1222 doses, both the breadth and the depth of spike-specific TCRs were significantly higher than at day 0 and than in MenACWY recipients. In the small 56-69-year group, the increase in depth fell short of significance, most likely because of low power. Participants were mostly white British and included more females than males, and it was suggested by the authors that clonal diversity may have been underestimated. Vaccine-associated CD4 TCRs spanned the whole spike protein, with dominant responses in regions 160-218 and 743-854.

The CDR3 regions of human TCRbeta chains were analyzed by immunosequencing. In the source study's methods: TCRs in the repertoires were matched against a reference library of SARS-CoV-2-specific TCRs that had been generated with the MIRA antigen-specificity platform. Breadth meant the fraction of unique TCRs that were SARS-CoV-2-associated, whereas depth meant the fraction of total T cells that were SARS-CoV-2-associated. Each spike-specific TCR was assigned to its reactive spike region and to a CD4 or CD8 class using the MIRA data. Log10-transformed breadth and depth values were compared by one-way ANOVA with Sidak's multiple comparisons tests. TCRdb retrieved this table from immuneACCESS and kept in-frame rearrangements only. Not all clones are present; in checked studies, unresolved V genes account for under half, and no reason is known for the remainder. The V and J calls and clone size were taken over from that table, and D and trimming were inferred from the DNA. The sample yields about 130,000 clones; 94% were counted once. Roughly 7% of the sample belongs to the ten largest clones.

Interpreted using the paper, the time point label stands for: baseline before first vaccination. Vaccinee samples came from UK trials COV001 and COV002, including a single-blind randomized controlled phase 2/3 trial of AZD1222 (ChAdOx1 nCoV-19) in healthy adults. For TCRbeta chain sequencing, PBMC samples from trial participants were taken at day 0 and at day 28 after the second dose. Trimmed from V: 6 bases; trimmed from J: 4 bases; junction bases lacking a gene match: 4. CDR3 length: 13 amino acids, cysteine to phenylalanine. The CDR3 DNA has 39 bases and is translated from base 1. The germline V gene sets CDR1 to MDHEN and CDR2 to SYDVKM.

The sample in question was peripheral blood, obtained on day 0 of AZD1222 vaccination. This sequence was found in an adult in good health. The chain couples TRBV28 to TRBJ1-1, and 8 junction bases match TRBD1. The CDR3 is CASRTGAGTEAFF. In nucleotides, the sequence is TGTGCCAGCAGGACAGGGGCGGGCACTGAAGCTTTCTTT.